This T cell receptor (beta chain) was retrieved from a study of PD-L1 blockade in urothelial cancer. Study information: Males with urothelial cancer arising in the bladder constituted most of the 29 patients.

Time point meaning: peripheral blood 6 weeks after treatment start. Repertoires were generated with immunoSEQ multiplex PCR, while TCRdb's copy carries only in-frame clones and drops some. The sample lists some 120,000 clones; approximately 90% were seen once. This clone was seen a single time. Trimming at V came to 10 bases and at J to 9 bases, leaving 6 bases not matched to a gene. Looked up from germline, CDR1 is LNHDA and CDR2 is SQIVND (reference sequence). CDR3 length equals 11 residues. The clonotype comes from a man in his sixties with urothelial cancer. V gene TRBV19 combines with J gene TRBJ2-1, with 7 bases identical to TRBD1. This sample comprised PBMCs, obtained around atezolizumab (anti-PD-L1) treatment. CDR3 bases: TGTGCCACGACAGGGATCAGTGAGCAGTTCTTC. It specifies CATTGISEQFF.